A selection of T cell receptor beta chains follows, all from one sample in a study of OX40 agonist ivuxolimab in advanced cancers. Clones were read by immunoSEQ multiplex PCR, and TCRdb kept only the in-frame ones, dropping some. This sample has fewer than 50,000 clones, with under 95% found just once. Here the sequenced sample was CD4+ or CD8+ T cells sorted from blood, taken in a trial of the OX40 agonist ivuxolimab. The receptor source for this set is an adult with an advanced solid tumor such as melanoma, head and neck, liver or kidney cancer. CDR3s include the opening cysteine and the closing phenylalanine or tryptophan. A D gene is named only where the DNA matches it firmly. Rows may omit the clone size; those that give it use once, few, many or a size class.

J gene	D gene	clone size	V gene	CDR3 protein	CDR3 DNA
TRBJ2-7	NA	NA	TRBV6-1	CASSPRTVYEQYF	TGTGCCAGCAGTCCGCGGACCGTCTACGAGCAGTACTTC
TRBJ1-5	NA	NA	TRBV10-1	CAEMVLGPNQPQHF	TGCGCAGAAATGGTACTGGGCCCCAATCAGCCCCAGCATTTT
TRBJ2-7	NA	NA	TRBV9	CASSVSRDIPYEQYF	TGTGCCAGCAGCGTCAGCCGGGACATACCCTACGAGCAGTACTTC
TRBJ1-1	TRBD1	NA	TRBV5-1	CASRARARGDTEAFF	TGCGCCAGCAGGGCGCGGGCCAGGGGGGACACTGAAGCTTTCTTT
TRBJ1-2	NA	NA	TRBV5-6	CASSGVYGYTF	TGTGCCAGCAGCGGGGTCTATGGCTACACCTTC
TRBJ2-7	TRBD1	NA	TRBV19	CASSMTGVEQYF	TGTGCCAGTAGTATGACAGGGGTGGAGCAGTACTTC
TRBJ2-3	NA	NA	TRBV9	CASSVAVDTQYF	TGTGCCAGCAGCGTAGCGGTGGATACGCAGTATTTT
TRBJ1-1	TRBD1	NA	TRBV28	CASSFRGTGGLNTEAFF	TGTGCCAGCAGTTTCCGGGGGACAGGGGGCTTGAACACTGAAGCTTTCTTT
TRBJ1-5	NA	NA	TRBV19	CASSIRGVDQPQHF	TGTGCCAGTAGTATAAGAGGGGTAGATCAGCCCCAGCATTTT
TRBJ2-3	NA	once	TRBV28	CASSPLGPYTDTQYF	TGTGCCAGCAGTCCCCTGGGACCGTACACAGATACGCAGTATTTT
TRBJ2-2	TRBD2	NA	TRBV10-2	CASSEGAGGFTGELFF	TGCGCCAGCAGTGAAGGAGCGGGGGGATTCACCGGGGAGCTGTTTTTT
TRBJ1-3	NA	NA	TRBV4-3	CASSQEGIQQASSGNTIYF	TGCGCCAGCAGCCAAGAGGGCATCCAACAGGCCTCCTCTGGAAACACCATATATTTT
TRBJ1-5	NA	NA	TRBV15	CATSRSRNSNQPQHF	TGTGCCACCAGCAGATCTCGGAATAGCAATCAGCCCCAGCATTTT
TRBJ2-7	NA	once	TRBV10-2	CASSESSGYEQYF	TGCGCCAGCAGTGAGTCCTCCGGATACGAGCAGTACTTC
TRBJ1-6	NA	NA	TRBV9	CASSDNSPLHF	TGTGCCAGCAGCGATAATTCACCCCTCCACTTT
TRBJ2-7	TRBD2	NA	TRBV5-4	CASSTLGGERGGDEQYF	TGTGCCAGCAGCACCCTCGGGGGGGAGCGGGGTGGGGACGAGCAGTACTTC
TRBJ2-7	TRBD2	NA	TRBV5-1	CASSRGAGAGYEQYF	TGCGCCAGCAGCCGAGGGGCGGGAGCGGGCTACGAGCAGTACTTC
TRBJ2-6	NA	NA	TRBV11-1	CASSSGTSGANVLTF	TGTGCCAGCAGCTCCGGGACGTCTGGGGCCAACGTCCTGACTTTC
TRBJ1-5	TRBD1	once	TRBV13	CASGRGKQPQHF	TGTGCCAGCGGCAGGGGGAAACAGCCCCAGCATTTT
TRBJ2-7	NA	NA	TRBV9	CASSVAGGRREQYF	TGTGCCAGCAGCGTCGCCGGGGGACGGAGAGAGCAGTACTTC
TRBJ2-5	TRBD1	NA	TRBV5-1	CASSSGQGWMETQYF	TGCGCCAGCAGCTCGGGACAGGGATGGATGGAGACCCAGTACTTC
TRBJ2-3	NA	NA	TRBV9	CASSRRERGTDTQYF	TGTGCCAGCAGCAGACGGGAAAGGGGCACAGATACGCAGTATTTT
TRBJ2-7	NA	NA	TRBV6-5	CASSGVSKDEHEQYF	TGTGCCAGCAGTGGGGTCTCCAAGGATGAACACGAGCAGTACTTC
TRBJ1-2	NA	NA	TRBV4-2	CASSQDMGNYGYTF	TGTGCCAGCAGCCAAGATATGGGTAACTATGGCTACACCTTC
TRBJ2-7	NA	NA	TRBV27	CASSYRASYEQYF	TGTGCCAGCAGTTACAGGGCCTCCTACGAGCAGTACTTC
TRBJ2-7	TRBD2	NA	TRBV4-2	CASSQFGTSGPPEQYF	TGTGCCAGCAGCCAGTTTGGGACTAGCGGGCCACCCGAGCAGTACTTC
TRBJ1-2	NA	NA	TRBV5-1	CASSSVGGYGYTF	TGCGCCAGCAGCTCGGTGGGGGGCTATGGCTACACCTTC
TRBJ1-5	NA	NA	TRBV28	CATGPSDQPQHF	TGTGCTACGGGACCAAGTGATCAGCCCCAGCATTTT
TRBJ1-2	NA	NA	TRBV7-2	CASSLDPTAGNYGYTF	TGTGCCAGCAGCTTAGACCCCACGGCAGGGAACTATGGCTACACCTTC
TRBJ2-7	NA	NA	TRBV30	CAWKARTYEQYF	TGTGCCTGGAAAGCCAGGACCTACGAGCAGTACTTC